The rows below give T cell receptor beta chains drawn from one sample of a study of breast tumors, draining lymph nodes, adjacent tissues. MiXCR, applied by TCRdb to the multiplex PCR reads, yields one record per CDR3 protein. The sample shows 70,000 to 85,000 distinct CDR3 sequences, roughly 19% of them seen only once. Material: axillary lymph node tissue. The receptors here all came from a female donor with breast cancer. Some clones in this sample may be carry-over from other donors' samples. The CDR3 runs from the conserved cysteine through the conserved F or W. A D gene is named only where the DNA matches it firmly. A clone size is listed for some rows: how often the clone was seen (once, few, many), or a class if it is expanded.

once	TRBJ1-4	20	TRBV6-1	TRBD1	CASSETPGTGVLVSNEKLFF	TGTGCCAGCAGTGAAACACCCGGGACAGGAGTGTTGGTTTCTAATGAAAAACTGTTTTTT
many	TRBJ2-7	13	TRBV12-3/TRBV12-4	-	CASSLGVTYEQYF	TGTGCCAGCAGTTTAGGAGTTACCTACGAGCAGTACTTC
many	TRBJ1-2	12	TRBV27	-	CASRAATGGYTF	TGTGCCAGCAGGGCGGCGACGGGAGGCTACACCTTC
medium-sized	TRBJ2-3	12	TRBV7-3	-	CASSRGGGTQYF	TGTGCCAGCAGTCGAGGAGGAGGGACGCAGTATTTT
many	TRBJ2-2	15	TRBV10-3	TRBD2	CAISELAGAVGELFF	TGTGCCATCAGTGAGTTGGCGGGAGCGGTCGGGGAGCTGTTTTTT
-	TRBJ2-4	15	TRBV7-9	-	CASSSAVYGKNIQYF	TGTGCCAGCAGCTCAGCCGTGTACGGCAAAAACATTCAGTACTTC
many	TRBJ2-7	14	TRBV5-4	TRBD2	CASSPRTSRGEQYF	TGTGCCAGCAGCCCCCGGACTAGTCGGGGCGAGCAGTACTTC
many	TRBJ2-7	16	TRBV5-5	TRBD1	CASSLGGQESSYEQYF	TGTGCCAGCAGCTTGGGTGGACAGGAGAGCTCCTACGAGCAGTACTTC
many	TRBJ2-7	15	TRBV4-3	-	CASSQVVGVDYEQYF	TGCGCCAGCAGCCAAGTAGTGGGAGTGGACTACGAGCAGTACTTC
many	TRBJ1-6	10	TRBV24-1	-	CATQGSPLHF	TGTGCCACCCAGGGATCACCCCTCCACTTT
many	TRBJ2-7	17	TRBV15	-	CATSRVGGRGVSYEQYF	TGTGCCACCAGCAGAGTCGGTGGTAGGGGTGTATCCTACGAGCAGTACTTC
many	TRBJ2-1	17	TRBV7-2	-	CASRPLLDRSSYNEQFF	TGTGCCAGCAGACCCCTCCTGGACCGGAGCTCCTACAATGAGCAGTTCTTC